This is a list of T cell receptor beta chains from one sample in a study of blood T cell repertoires in COVID-19. Data came from immunoSEQ multiplex PCR; TCRdb stores just in-frame clones and leaves some out. The sample contains around 230,000 clones, approximately 84% of which appear only once. Sequenced input: peripheral blood. These receptors were obtained from a woman of 80 years or more with acute or convalescent COVID-19. Each CDR3 is given with its conserved first and last residue. The order of the fields is D gene, clone size, V gene, J gene, CDR3 protein, CDR3 DNA. The D gene is left open where the match is weak. Clone size appears in some rows only: once, few, many, or a class for an expanded clone.

>NA|NA|TRBV3-1/TRBV3-2|TRBJ1-3
CASSQVRGNTIYF
TGTGCCAGCAGCCAAGTCAGGGGAAACACCATATATTTT
>TRBD2|NA|TRBV18|TRBJ2-5
CASSPRLAGAGETQYF
TGTGCCAGCTCACCAAGACTAGCGGGAGCTGGAGAGACCCAGTACTTC
>NA|NA|TRBV10-3|TRBJ2-7
CAISESRVEQYF
TGTGCCATCAGTGAGTCACGGGTAGAGCAGTACTTC
>NA|NA|TRBV19|TRBJ1-1
CATQDGVMNTEAFF
TGTGCCACCCAGGACGGGGTTATGAACACTGAAGCTTTCTTT
>TRBD2|NA|TRBV9|TRBJ2-1
CASSVDPSGGFYEQFF
TGTGCCAGCAGCGTAGATCCCAGCGGGGGGTTCTATGAGCAGTTCTTC
>NA|NA|TRBV21-1|TRBJ1-6
CASSSVWDRGNSPLHF
TGTGCCAGCAGCTCAGTATGGGACAGGGGTAATTCACCCCTCCACTTT
>TRBD1|NA|TRBV12-3/TRBV12-4|TRBJ1-3
CASTERGRNTIYF
TGTGCCAGCACCGAGAGGGGGCGAAACACCATATATTTT
>TRBD2|once|TRBV3-1/TRBV3-2|TRBJ2-3
CASSQRAGDTDTQYF
TGTGCCAGCAGCCAGAGAGCGGGGGACACAGATACGCAGTATTTT
>TRBD2|NA|TRBV7-9|TRBJ2-7
CASSASSGGPYEQYF
TGTGCCAGCAGCGCCTCCAGCGGGGGACCCTACGAGCAGTACTTC
>TRBD1|NA|TRBV2|TRBJ1-1
CASSDGTGGNTEAFF
TGTGCCAGCAGTGATGGCACAGGGGGGAACACTGAAGCTTTCTTT
>TRBD2|NA|TRBV5-4|TRBJ2-7
CASSFEGTSGTYEQYF
TGTGCCAGCAGCTTCGAGGGGACTAGCGGGACCTACGAGCAGTACTTC
>TRBD2|NA|TRBV29-1|TRBJ2-7
CSGVGASGNPYEQYF
TGCAGCGGGGTTGGGGCTAGCGGGAACCCCTACGAGCAGTACTTC
>NA|NA|TRBV19|TRBJ1-1
CASRTARNTEAFF
TGTGCCAGTCGGACAGCCCGGAACACTGAAGCTTTCTTT
>TRBD1|NA|TRBV20-1|TRBJ2-7
CSASKGTGVYEQYF
TGCAGTGCTAGTAAGGGGACAGGAGTCTACGAGCAGTACTTC
>NA|few|TRBV3-1/TRBV3-2|TRBJ2-2
CASSSRRLSGELFF
TGTGCCAGCAGCTCTAGGAGGCTCAGCGGGGAGCTGTTTTTT
>TRBD2|NA|TRBV5-4|TRBJ2-3
CASSFPGLGVRTQYF
TGTGCCAGCAGCTTCCCGGGACTAGGCGTCCGTACGCAGTATTTT
>NA|NA|TRBV5-1|TRBJ1-1
CASSLGGGNTEAFF
TGCGCCAGCAGCTTGGGTGGAGGGAACACTGAAGCTTTCTTT
>NA|NA|TRBV7-9|TRBJ2-2
CASSLAGTQAGELFF
TGTGCCAGCAGCCTGGCCGGGACTCAAGCCGGGGAGCTGTTTTTT
>NA|few|TRBV28|TRBJ1-6
CASSFGGSSYNSPLHF
TGTGCCAGCAGTTTCGGTGGGAGCTCCTATAATTCACCCCTCCACTTT
>NA|NA|TRBV29-1|TRBJ1-4
CSAGQPTNEKLFF
TGCAGCGCCGGACAGCCAACTAATGAAAAACTGTTTTTT
>NA|NA|TRBV3-1/TRBV3-2|TRBJ1-2
CASSQDGAGRVYGYTF
TGTGCCAGCAGCCAAGATGGGGCAGGGAGGGTCTATGGCTACACCTTC
>NA|NA|TRBV20-1|TRBJ2-7
CSAYNYEQYF
TGCAGTGCTTATAACTACGAGCAGTACTTC
>NA|NA|TRBV2|TRBJ1-2
CASSEYSQGYGYTF
TGTGCCAGCAGTGAATACTCACAGGGCTATGGCTACACCTTC
>NA|once|TRBV3-1/TRBV3-2|TRBJ1-1
CASSQYWRANTEAFF
TGTGCCAGCAGCCAGTATTGGAGGGCGAACACTGAAGCTTTCTTT
>TRBD2|NA|TRBV7-3|TRBJ2-1
CASSLMAGEGLNEQFF
TGTGCCAGCAGCTTAATGGCGGGAGAAGGTTTAAATGAGCAGTTCTTC
>TRBD1|NA|TRBV25-1|TRBJ1-6
CASRQGNGIRALHF
TGTGCCAGCAGACAGGGGAACGGGATCAGGGCCCTCCACTTT
>TRBD1|NA|TRBV3-1/TRBV3-2|TRBJ1-1
CASSYRDRGPREAFF
TGTGCCAGCAGTTACCGGGACAGGGGGCCTCGAGAAGCTTTCTTT
>NA|NA|TRBV19|TRBJ1-5
CASTPGRGRGSSNQPQHF
TGTGCCTCTACCCCGGGCAGGGGAAGGGGGTCGAGCAATCAGCCCCAGCATTTT
>TRBD1|NA|TRBV7-2|TRBJ1-6
CASSLNRDRGNSPLHF
TGTGCCAGCAGCCTAAACCGGGACAGGGGCAATTCACCCCTCCACTTT
>TRBD1|NA|TRBV3-1/TRBV3-2|TRBJ2-5
CASSLDPGTGRETQYF
TGTGCCAGCAGCCTTGACCCCGGGACAGGGAGAGAGACCCAGTACTTC
>NA|NA|TRBV21-1|TRBJ1-1
CASSKAKHQNTEAFF
TGTGCCAGCAGCAAAGCGAAACACCAGAACACTGAAGCTTTCTTT
>TRBD1|NA|TRBV19|TRBJ2-1
CASSMDRGVSYNEQFF
TGTGCCAGTAGTATGGACAGGGGAGTCTCTTACAATGAGCAGTTCTTC
>TRBD2|NA|TRBV28|TRBJ2-1
CASSSGLVGFF
TGTGCCAGCAGTTCCGGACTAGTGGGGTTCTTC
>TRBD1|few|TRBV3-1/TRBV3-2|TRBJ1-4
CASSQGETGGGEKLFF
TGTGCCAGCAGCCAAGGGGAGACAGGGGGGGGTGAAAAACTGTTTTTT
>NA|NA|TRBV7-6|TRBJ2-1
CASSLVLFYEQFF
TGTGCCAGCAGCTTAGTTTTGTTCTATGAGCAGTTCTTC
>NA|few|TRBV5-1|TRBJ1-4
CASSLGDRTNEKLFF
TGCGCCAGCAGCTTGGGCGACAGAACTAATGAAAAACTGTTTTTT
>NA|once|TRBV6-5|TRBJ2-7
CASSYGGNEQYF
TGTGCCAGCAGTTACGGAGGGAACGAGCAGTACTTC
>NA|NA|TRBV4-1|TRBJ2-1
CASSQGSNNEQFF
TGCGCCAGCAGCCAAGGATCTAACAATGAGCAGTTCTTC
>TRBD2|few|TRBV10-3|TRBJ2-5
CAISILAGGQETQYF
TGTGCCATCAGTATACTAGCGGGGGGCCAAGAGACCCAGTACTTC
>TRBD1|NA|TRBV7-8|TRBJ1-3
CATGTGSGNTIYF
TGTGCCACGGGGACAGGGTCTGGAAACACCATATATTTT
>TRBD1|many|TRBV5-1|TRBJ2-1
CASSLGQGTVYNEQFF
TGCGCCAGCAGCTTGGGACAGGGGACCGTCTACAATGAGCAGTTCTTC
>NA|NA|TRBV7-9|TRBJ2-7
CASSAVGSGVGSEQYF
TGTGCCAGCAGCGCCGTCGGGAGCGGAGTGGGGTCCGAGCAGTACTTC
>TRBD1|NA|TRBV5-1|TRBJ2-7
CASSLQGTGLTYEQYF
TGCGCCAGCAGCCTACAGGGGACGGGCCTGACCTACGAGCAGTACTTC
>TRBD1|few|TRBV19|TRBJ2-1
CASSRTGGNNEQFF
TGTGCCAGTAGTCGGACAGGGGGGAACAATGAGCAGTTCTTC
>NA|NA|TRBV11-1|TRBJ2-7
CASSLDRTGYEQYF
TGTGCCAGCAGCTTAGACAGGACGGGCTACGAGCAGTACTTC
>TRBD1|NA|TRBV7-9|TRBJ2-5
CASSLLTGGLGQETQYF
TGTGCCAGCAGCTTGTTAACAGGGGGCTTGGGCCAAGAGACCCAGTACTTC
>TRBD2|NA|TRBV19|TRBJ2-7
CASSRLAGDEQYF
TGTGCCAGTAGTCGACTAGCGGGAGACGAGCAGTACTTC
>NA|few|TRBV25-1|TRBJ1-4
CASSAQGGGTNEKLFF
TGTGCCAGCAGTGCACAGGGCGGTGGGACTAATGAAAAACTGTTTTTT
>NA|few|TRBV4-2|TRBJ2-6
CASSQVGGTGANVLTF
TGTGCCAGCAGCCAAGTGGGGGGAACTGGGGCCAACGTCCTGACTTTC
>TRBD2|NA|TRBV7-8|TRBJ2-7
CASSLTSGRAAPEQYF
TGTGCCAGCAGCCTGACTAGCGGGAGGGCAGCCCCCGAGCAGTACTTC
>NA|NA|TRBV2|TRBJ2-2
CASKGIGAGGELFF
TGTGCCAGCAAGGGCATTGGGGCTGGCGGGGAGCTGTTTTTT
>TRBD2|few|TRBV3-1/TRBV3-2|TRBJ2-7
CASSHSGLVGLGYEQYF
TGTGCCAGCAGCCATTCGGGACTAGTCGGACTTGGGTATGAGCAGTACTTC
>NA|NA|TRBV3-1/TRBV3-2|TRBJ1-4
CASSQPGGNEKLFF
TGTGCCAGCAGCCAACCTGGAGGTAATGAAAAACTGTTTTTT
>TRBD2|NA|TRBV29-1|TRBJ2-3
CSVRLASGSTDTQYF
TGCAGCGTGAGGTTGGCTAGCGGGAGCACAGATACGCAGTATTTT
>NA|NA|TRBV12-3/TRBV12-4|TRBJ1-2
CASSPSANYGYTF
TGTGCCAGCAGTCCGAGTGCTAACTATGGCTACACCTTC
>NA|NA|TRBV3-1/TRBV3-2|TRBJ2-1
CASSQDLIAHEQFF
TGTGCCAGCAGCCAAGATTTAATAGCCCATGAGCAGTTCTTC
>TRBD2|NA|TRBV2|TRBJ2-7
CASRAGVAYEQYF
TGTGCCAGCAGAGCGGGAGTTGCCTACGAGCAGTACTTC
>TRBD1|NA|TRBV5-1|TRBJ1-1
CASSFDQGATYEAFF
TGCGCCAGCAGCTTTGACCAGGGGGCCACATATGAAGCTTTCTTT
>TRBD2|NA|TRBV5-5|TRBJ2-1
CASSIYTLAGGLSEQFF
TGTGCCAGCAGCATTTACACTCTAGCGGGGGGGCTCAGTGAGCAGTTCTTC